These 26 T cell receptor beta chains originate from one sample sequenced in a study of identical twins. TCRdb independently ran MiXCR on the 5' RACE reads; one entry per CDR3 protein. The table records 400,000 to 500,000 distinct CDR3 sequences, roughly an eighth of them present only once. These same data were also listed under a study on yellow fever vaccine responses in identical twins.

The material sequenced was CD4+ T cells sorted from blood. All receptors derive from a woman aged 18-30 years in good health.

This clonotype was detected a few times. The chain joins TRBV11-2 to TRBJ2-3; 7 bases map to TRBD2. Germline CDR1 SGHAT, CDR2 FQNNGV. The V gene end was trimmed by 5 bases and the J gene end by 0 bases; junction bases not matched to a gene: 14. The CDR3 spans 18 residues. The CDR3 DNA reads TGTGCCAGCAGCCCCCGGGAGCGGGGTGTTCTGAGCACAGATACGCAGTATTTT. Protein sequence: CASSPRERGVLSTDTQYF.

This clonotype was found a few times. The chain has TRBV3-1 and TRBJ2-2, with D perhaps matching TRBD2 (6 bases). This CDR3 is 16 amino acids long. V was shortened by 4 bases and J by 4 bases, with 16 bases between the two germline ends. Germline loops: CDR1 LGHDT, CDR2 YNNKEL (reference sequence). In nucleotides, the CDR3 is TGTGCCAGCAGCCTAAGACGGCAGGGAGGCACCGGGGAGCTGTTTTTT. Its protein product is CASSLRRQGGTGELFF.

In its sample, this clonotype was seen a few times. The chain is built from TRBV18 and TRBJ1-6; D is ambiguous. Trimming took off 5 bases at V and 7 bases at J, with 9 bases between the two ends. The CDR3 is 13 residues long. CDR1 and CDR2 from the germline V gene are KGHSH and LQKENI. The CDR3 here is CASSDQANSPLHF. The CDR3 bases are TGTGCCAGCTCAGACCAGGCGAATTCACCCCTCCACTTT.

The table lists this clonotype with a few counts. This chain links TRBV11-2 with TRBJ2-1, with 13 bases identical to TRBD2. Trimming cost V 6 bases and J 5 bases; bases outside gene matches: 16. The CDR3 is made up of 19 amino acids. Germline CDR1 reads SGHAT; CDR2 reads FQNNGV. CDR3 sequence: CASRPTRTSGSKRDNEQFF. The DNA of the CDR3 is TGTGCCAGCAGACCAACTCGGACTAGCGGGAGCAAGAGGGACAATGAGCAGTTCTTC.

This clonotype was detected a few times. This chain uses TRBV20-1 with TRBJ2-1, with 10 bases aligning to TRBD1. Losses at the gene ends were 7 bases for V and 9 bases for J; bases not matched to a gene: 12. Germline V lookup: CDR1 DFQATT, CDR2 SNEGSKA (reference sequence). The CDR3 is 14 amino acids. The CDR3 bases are TGCAGTGTCCCGGGACAGGGGTGGATAGGTGAGCAGTTCTTC. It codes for CSVPGQGWIGEQFF.

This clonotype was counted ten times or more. The CDR3 reads CASSYGDTAYEQYF. The CDR3 nucleotides are TGTGCCAGCTCATACGGGGACACTGCATACGAGCAGTACTTC. The rearrangement links TRBV18 to TRBJ2-7, with TRBD1 as a possible D gene (6 bases). V lost 5 bases, J lost 4 bases, and 15 bases lay in between. The CDR3 totals 14 residues. The germline gives CDR1 KGHSH, CDR2 LQKENI.

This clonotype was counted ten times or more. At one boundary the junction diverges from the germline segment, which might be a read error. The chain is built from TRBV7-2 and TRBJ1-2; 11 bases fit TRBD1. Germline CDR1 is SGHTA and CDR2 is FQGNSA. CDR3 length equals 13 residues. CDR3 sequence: CASSNPGQGGYTF. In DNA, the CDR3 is TGTGCCAGCAGCAATCCGGGACAGGGGGGCTACACATTC. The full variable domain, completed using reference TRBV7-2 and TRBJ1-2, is GAGVSQSPSNKVTEKGKDVELRCDPISGHTALYWYRQSLGQGLEFLIYFQGNSAPDKSGLPSDRFSAERTGGSVSTLTIQRTQQEDSAVYLCASSNPGQGGYTFGSGTRLTVV.

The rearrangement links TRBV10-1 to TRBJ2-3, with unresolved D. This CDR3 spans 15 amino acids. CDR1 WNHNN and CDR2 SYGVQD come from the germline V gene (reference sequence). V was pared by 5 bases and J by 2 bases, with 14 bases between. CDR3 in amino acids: CASSPQVGDTDTQYF. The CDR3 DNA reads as TGCGCCAGCAGTCCGCAGGTTGGGGACACAGATACGCAGTATTTT.

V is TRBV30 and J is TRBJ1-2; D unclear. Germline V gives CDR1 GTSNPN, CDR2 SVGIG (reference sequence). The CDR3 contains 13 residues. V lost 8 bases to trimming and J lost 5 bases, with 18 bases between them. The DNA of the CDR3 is TGTGCCCACAAGGTGATAGGGAAATATGGCTACACCTTC. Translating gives CAHKVIGKYGYTF.

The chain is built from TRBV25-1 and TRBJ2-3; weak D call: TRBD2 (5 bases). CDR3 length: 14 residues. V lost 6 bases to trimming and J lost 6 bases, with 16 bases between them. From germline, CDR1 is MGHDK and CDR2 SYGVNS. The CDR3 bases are TGTGCCAGCAGCCCGGGATTCCTCTTGGATACGCAGTATTTT. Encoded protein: CASSPGFLLDTQYF.

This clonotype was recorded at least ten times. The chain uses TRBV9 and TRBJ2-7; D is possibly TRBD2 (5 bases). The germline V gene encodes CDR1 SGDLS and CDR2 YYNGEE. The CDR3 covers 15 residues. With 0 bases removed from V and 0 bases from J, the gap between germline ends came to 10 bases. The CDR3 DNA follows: TGTGCCAGCAGCGTAGCGCCGGGGAACTCCTACGAGCAGTACTTC. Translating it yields CASSVAPGNSYEQYF. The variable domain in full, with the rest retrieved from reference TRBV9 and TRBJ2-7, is DSGVTQTPKHLITATGQRVTLRCSPRSGDLSVYWYQQSLDQGLQFLIQYYNGEERAKGNILERFSAQQFPDLHSELNLSSLELGDSALYFCASSVAPGNSYEQYFGPGTRLTVT.

Here the CDR3 reads CASSQWSGNQPQHF. CDR3 nucleotide sequence: TGTGCCAGCAGCCAATGGTCCGGCAATCAGCCCCAGCATTTT. This chain connects TRBV16 to TRBJ1-5; D remains unclear. Germline V gene lookup returns CDR1 KGHSY and CDR2 FQNENV. This CDR3 has 14 residues. Trimming stripped 1 base from V and 2 bases from J, with 6 bases between.

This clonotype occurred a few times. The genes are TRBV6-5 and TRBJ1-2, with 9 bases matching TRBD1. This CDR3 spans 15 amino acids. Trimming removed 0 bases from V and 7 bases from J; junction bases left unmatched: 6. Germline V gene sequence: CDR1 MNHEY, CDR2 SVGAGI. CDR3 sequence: CASSYSGQGRVGYTF. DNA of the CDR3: TGTGCCAGCAGTTACTCAGGACAGGGGAGAGTTGGCTACACCTTC.

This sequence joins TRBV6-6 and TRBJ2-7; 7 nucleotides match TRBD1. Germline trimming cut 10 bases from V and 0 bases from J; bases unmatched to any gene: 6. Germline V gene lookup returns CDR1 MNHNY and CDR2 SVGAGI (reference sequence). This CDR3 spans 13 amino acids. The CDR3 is CATWDSTSYEQYF. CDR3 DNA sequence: TGTGCCACCTGGGACAGTACCTCCTACGAGCAGTACTTC.

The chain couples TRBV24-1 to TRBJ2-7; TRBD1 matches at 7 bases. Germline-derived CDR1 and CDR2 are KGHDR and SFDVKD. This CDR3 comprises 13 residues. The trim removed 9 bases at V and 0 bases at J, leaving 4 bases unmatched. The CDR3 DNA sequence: TGTGCCACCCGGGACAGTAGCTCCTACGAGCAGTACTTC. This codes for CATRDSSSYEQYF.

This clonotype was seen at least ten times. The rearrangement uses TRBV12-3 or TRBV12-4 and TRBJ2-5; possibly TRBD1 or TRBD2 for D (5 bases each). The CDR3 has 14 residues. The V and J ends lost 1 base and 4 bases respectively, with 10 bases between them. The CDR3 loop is CASSLGGFGETQYF. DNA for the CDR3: TGTGCCAGCAGTTTAGGGGGGTTTGGAGAGACCCAGTACTTC.

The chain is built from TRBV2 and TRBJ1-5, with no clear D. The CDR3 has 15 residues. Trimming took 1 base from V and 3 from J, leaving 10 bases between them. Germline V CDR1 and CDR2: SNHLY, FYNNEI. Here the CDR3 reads CASSEGANYNQPQHF. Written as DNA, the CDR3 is TGTGCCAGCAGTGAAGGGGCCAATTACAATCAGCCCCAGCATTTT.

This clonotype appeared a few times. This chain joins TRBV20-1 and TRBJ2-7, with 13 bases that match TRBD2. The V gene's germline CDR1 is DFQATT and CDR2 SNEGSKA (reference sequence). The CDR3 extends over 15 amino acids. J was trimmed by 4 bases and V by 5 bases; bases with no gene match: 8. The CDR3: CSALLAGGPSYEQYF. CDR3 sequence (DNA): TGCAGTGCTCTACTAGCGGGGGGGCCAAGTTACGAGCAGTACTTC.

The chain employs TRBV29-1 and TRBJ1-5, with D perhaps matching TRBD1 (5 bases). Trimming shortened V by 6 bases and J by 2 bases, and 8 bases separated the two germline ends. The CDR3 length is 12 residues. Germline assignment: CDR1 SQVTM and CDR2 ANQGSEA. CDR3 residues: CSVLTGNQPQHF. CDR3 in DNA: TGCAGCGTATTGACAGGCAATCAGCCCCAGCATTTT.

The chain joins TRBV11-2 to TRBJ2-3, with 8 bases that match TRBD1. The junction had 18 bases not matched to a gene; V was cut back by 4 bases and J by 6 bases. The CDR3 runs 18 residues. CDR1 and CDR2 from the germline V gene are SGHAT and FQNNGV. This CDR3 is CASSSTGVRLWNGDTQYF. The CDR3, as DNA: TGTGCCAGCAGCTCGACAGGGGTCCGTCTTTGGAACGGGGATACGCAGTATTTT.

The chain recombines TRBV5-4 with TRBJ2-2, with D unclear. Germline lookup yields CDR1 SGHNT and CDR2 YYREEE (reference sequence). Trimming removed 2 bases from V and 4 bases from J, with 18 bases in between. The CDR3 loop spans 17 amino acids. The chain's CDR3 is CASSFGLGSVVTGELFF. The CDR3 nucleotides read TGTGCCAGCAGCTTTGGGTTAGGGTCGGTGGTCACCGGGGAGCTGTTTTTT.

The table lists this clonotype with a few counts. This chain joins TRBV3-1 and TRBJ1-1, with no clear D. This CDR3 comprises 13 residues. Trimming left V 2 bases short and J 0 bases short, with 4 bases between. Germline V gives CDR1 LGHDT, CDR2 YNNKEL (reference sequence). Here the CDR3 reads CASSQNVNTEAFF. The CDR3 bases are TGTGCCAGCAGCCAAAACGTGAACACTGAAGCTTTCTTT.

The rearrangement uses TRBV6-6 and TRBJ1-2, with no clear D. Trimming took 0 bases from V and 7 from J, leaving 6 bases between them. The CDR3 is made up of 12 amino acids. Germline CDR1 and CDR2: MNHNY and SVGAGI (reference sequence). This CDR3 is CASSYSTGGYTF. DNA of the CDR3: TGTGCCAGCAGTTACTCGACCGGTGGCTACACCTTC.

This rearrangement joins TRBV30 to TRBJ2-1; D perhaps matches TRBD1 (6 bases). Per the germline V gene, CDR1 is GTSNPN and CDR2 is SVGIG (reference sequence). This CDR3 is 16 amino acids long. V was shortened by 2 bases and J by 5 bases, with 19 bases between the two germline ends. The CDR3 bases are TGTGCCTGGAGTATGTCGACAGGTTTAGGTCACAATGAGCAGTTCTTC. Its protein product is CAWSMSTGLGHNEQFF.

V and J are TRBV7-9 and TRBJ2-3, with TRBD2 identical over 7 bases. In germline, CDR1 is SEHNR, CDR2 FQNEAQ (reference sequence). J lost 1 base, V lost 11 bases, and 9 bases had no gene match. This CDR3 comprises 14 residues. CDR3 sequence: CAGVKAGRTDTQYF. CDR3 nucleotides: TGTGCCGGCGTTAAAGCGGGGCGCACAGATACGCAGTATTTT.

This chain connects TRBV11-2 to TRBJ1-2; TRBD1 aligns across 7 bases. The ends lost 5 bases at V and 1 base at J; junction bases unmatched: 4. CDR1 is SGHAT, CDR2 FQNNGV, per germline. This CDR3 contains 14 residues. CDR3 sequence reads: CASSQGEGNYGYTF. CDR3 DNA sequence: TGTGCCAGCAGCCAGGGGGAGGGTAACTATGGCTACACCTTC.